This T cell receptor (beta chain) was recovered during a study of T cell responses to AZD1222 COVID-19 vaccine. Study results and caveats: White British donors predominated, females outnumbered males, and clonal diversity was possibly underestimated. Compared with day 0, the breadth and depth of the Spike-specific TCR repertoire rose significantly after two doses of AZD1222. Dominant at 160-218 and 743-854, vaccine-associated CD4 TCRs also spanned spike. Only 5 to 7 AZD1222 recipients tested seropositive at baseline.

Concerning this clone itself: Its antigen is not identified.

Some clones are missing from TCRdb's copy, which holds only in-frame ones; the method was immunoSEQ multiplex PCR. The profile shows fewer than 90,000 clones, 70% to 90% of them singletons. V lost 1 base and J 11 bases, leaving 22 bases between the germline ends. The CDR3 is made up of 17 amino acids. Germline V gene data show CDR1 as SGHRS and CDR2 as YFSETQ. The source material was peripheral blood, sampled 28 days after the second AZD1222 dose. The source is an adult who received the AZD1222 COVID-19 vaccine. The gene calls are TRBV5-1 and TRBJ1-6, with a possible D match to TRBD1 (6 bases). The CDR3 loop reads CASSLKGRGDEGAPLHF. The CDR3 DNA reads TGCGCCAGCAGCTTGAAAGGCAGGGGAGATGAAGGGGCACCCCTCCACTTT.